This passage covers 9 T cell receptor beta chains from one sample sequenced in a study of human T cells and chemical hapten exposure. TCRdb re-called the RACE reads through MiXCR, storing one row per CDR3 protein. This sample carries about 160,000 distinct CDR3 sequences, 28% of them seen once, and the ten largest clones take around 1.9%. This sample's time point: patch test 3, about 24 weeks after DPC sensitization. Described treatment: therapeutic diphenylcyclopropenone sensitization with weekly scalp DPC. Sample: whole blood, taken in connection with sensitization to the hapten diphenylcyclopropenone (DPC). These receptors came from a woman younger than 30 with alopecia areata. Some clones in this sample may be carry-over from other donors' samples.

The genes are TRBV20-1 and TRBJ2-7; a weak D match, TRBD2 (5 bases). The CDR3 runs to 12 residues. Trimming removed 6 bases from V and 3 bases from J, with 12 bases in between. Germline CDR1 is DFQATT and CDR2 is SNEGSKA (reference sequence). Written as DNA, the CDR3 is TGCAGTGCCGGGGATGACCTCTACGAGCAGTACTTC. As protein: CSAGDDLYEQYF.

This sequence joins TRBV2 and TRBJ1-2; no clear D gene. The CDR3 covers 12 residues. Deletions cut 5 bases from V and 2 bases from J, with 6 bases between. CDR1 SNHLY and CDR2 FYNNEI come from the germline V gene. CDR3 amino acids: CASSLPNYGYTF. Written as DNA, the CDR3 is TGTGCCAGCAGTCTACCGAACTATGGCTACACCTTC.

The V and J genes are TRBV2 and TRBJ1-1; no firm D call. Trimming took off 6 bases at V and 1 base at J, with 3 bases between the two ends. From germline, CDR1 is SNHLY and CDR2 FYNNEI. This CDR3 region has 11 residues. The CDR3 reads CASRTNTEAFF. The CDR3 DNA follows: TGTGCCAGCAGAACGAACACTGAAGCTTTCTTT.

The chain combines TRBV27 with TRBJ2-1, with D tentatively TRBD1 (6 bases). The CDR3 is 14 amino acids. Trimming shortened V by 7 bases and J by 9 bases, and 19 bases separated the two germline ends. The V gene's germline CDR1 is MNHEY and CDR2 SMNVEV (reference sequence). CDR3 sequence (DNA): TGTGCCAGCAATGCAAGGGGGTCGGGAAGTGAGCAGTTCTTC. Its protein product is CASNARGSGSEQFF.

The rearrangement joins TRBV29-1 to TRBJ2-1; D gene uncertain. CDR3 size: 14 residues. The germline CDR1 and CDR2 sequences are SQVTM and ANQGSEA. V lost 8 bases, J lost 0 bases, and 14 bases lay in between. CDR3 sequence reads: CSTDEESSYNEQFF. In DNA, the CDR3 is TGCAGCACCGACGAGGAGAGCTCCTACAATGAGCAGTTCTTC.

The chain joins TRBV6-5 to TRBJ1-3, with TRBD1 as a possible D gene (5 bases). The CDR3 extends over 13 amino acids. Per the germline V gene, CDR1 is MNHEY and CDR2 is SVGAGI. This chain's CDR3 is CASGGRAGNTIYF. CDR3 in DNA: TGTGCTAGCGGGGGACGGGCTGGAAACACCATATATTTT.

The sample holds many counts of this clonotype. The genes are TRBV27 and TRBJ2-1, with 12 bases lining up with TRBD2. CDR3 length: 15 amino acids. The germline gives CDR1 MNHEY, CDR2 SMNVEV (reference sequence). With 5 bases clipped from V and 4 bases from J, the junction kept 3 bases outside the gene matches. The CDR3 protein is CASSPGTSGYNEQFF. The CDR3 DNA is TGTGCCAGCAGTCCTGGGACTAGCGGGTACAATGAGCAGTTCTTC.

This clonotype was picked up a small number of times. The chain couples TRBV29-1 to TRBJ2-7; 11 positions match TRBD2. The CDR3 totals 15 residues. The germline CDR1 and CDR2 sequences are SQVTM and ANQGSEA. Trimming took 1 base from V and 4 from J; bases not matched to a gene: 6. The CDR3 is CSVEGGLAGHYEQYF. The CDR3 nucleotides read TGCAGCGTTGAAGGCGGACTAGCGGGTCATTACGAGCAGTACTTC.

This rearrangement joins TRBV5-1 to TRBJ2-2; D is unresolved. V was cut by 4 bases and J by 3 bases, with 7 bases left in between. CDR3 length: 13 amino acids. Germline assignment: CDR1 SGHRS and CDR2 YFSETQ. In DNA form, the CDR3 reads TGCGCCAGCAGCCCGAGAGACACCGGGGAGCTGTTTTTT. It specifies CASSPRDTGELFF.